This T cell receptor (beta chain) was found in a study of blood T cell repertoires in COVID-19. Across the whole study: The samples span acute and convalescent COVID-19 from the United States, Italy and Spain. Sources were T cells, B-cell-depleted T cells, or PBMCs; the material itself was cDNA or gDNA.

The CDR3 is made up of 16 amino acids. Germline V gene sequence: CDR1 MGHDK, CDR2 SYGVNS. The germline V and J ends were trimmed by 1 base and 0 bases, with 10 bases remaining between them. Authors' processing steps: Using reference gene primer amplification, nucleated cell counts were estimated. Only in-frame clones appear in the TCRdb table, and some are missing; sequencing was by immunoSEQ multiplex PCR. That table is the source of V, J and clone size, and D and trimming were worked out from the DNA. Of hundreds of thousands of clones listed, under 90% were seen once; the top ten hold around 6.5%. A single count supports this clone.

Sequencing was carried out using peripheral blood. The TCR was taken from a man between 60 and 75 years old who had recovered from COVID-19. The rearrangement links TRBV25-1 to TRBJ2-1, with D maybe TRBD2 (6 bases). The CDR3 bases are TGTGCCAGCAGTGAATCCCGCGGGGCCTCCTACAATGAGCAGTTCTTC. Protein: CASSESRGASYNEQFF.